This T cell receptor (beta chain) originates from a study of radiotherapy plus CTLA-4 blockade in lung cancer. The study, taken as a whole, reports: Expansion in blood of tumor-derived TCR clones was seen after radiotherapy plus ipilimumab. Alongside interferon-beta, early blood T cell clone dynamics were reportedly the best predictor of response.

Only in-frame clones appear in the TCRdb table, and some are missing; sequencing was by immunoSEQ multiplex PCR. The table lists about 86,000 clones, over 80% of them singletons. Points on this clone: As yet, its antigen is unknown.

From germline, CDR1 is MDHEN and CDR2 SYDVKM. V trimming: 6 bases; J trimming: 5 bases; junction bases outside the gene matches: 10. CDR3 length equals 15 residues. People whose metastatic non-small-cell lung cancer was chemo-refractory got focal radiation along with CTLA-4 blockade by ipilimumab. The rearrangement joins TRBV28 to TRBJ2-7; 10 bases match TRBD2. The sequences come from peripheral blood, collected from a patient treated with radiotherapy plus ipilimumab. The clonotype originates from a human donor with non-small cell lung cancer who had stable disease on radiotherapy plus ipilimumab. In DNA form, the CDR3 reads TGTGCCAGCAGAGAACTAGCGGGAACTCTCCACGAGCAGTACTTC. It codes for CASRELAGTLHEQYF. The complete variable domain, with remaining parts taken from reference TRBV28 and TRBJ2-7, reads DVKVTQSSRYLVKRTGEKVFLECVQDMDHENMFWYRQDPGLGLRLIYFSYDVKMKEKGDIPEGYSVSREKKERFSLILESASTNQTSMYLCASRELAGTLHEQYFGPGTRLTVT.